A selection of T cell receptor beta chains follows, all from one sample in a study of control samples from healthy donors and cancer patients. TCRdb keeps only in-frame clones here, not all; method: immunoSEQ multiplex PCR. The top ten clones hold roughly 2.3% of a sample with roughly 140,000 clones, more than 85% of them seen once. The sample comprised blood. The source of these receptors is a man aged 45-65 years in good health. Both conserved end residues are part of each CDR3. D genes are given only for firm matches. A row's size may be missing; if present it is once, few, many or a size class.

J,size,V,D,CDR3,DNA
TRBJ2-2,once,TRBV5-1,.,CASSKQVMNTGELFF,TGCGCCAGCAGCAAACAGGTGATGAACACCGGGGAGCTGTTTTTT
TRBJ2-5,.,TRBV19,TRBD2,CASSIGLAGGLETQYF,TGTGCCAGTAGTATAGGCCTAGCGGGAGGGCTCGAGACCCAGTACTTC
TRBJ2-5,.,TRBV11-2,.,CASSLGGGRGETQYF,TGTGCCAGCAGCTTAGGAGGAGGGAGAGGCGAGACCCAGTACTTC
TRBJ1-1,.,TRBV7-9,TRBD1,CASSSRTGAGMNTEAFF,TGTGCCAGCAGCTCCAGGACAGGGGCTGGGATGAACACTGAAGCTTTCTTT
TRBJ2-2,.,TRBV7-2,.,CASSPQGPLNTGELFF,TGTGCCAGCAGCCCCCAGGGACCTCTGAACACCGGGGAGCTGTTTTTT
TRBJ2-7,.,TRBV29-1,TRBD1,CSVRSWTGRSYEQYF,TGCAGCGTTCGTTCTTGGACAGGGAGGTCCTACGAGCAGTACTTC
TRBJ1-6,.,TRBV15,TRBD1,CATSREGQGGSPLHF,TGTGCCACCAGCAGGGAAGGACAGGGAGGTTCACCCCTCCACTTT
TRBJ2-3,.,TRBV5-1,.,CASSFGGNTDTQYF,TGCGCCAGCAGTTTTGGGGGGAACACAGATACGCAGTATTTT
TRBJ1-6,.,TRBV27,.,CASSLYGVMNSPLHF,TGTGCCAGCAGTTTATATGGGGTTATGAATTCACCCCTCCACTTT
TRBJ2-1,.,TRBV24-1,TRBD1,CATSDPRQGLGNEQFF,TGTGCCACCAGTGACCCTCGACAGGGGTTAGGCAATGAGCAGTTCTTC
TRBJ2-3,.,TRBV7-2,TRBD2,CASSPSGVTDTQYF,TGTGCCAGCAGCCCTAGCGGAGTCACAGATACGCAGTATTTT
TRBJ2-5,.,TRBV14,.,CASSQGLRALQETQYF,TGTGCCAGCAGCCAAGGACTCCGGGCCCTCCAAGAGACCCAGTACTTC
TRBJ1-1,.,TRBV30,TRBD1,CAWSPLGQGVSEAFF,TGTGCCTGGAGCCCTTTGGGACAGGGGGTCTCTGAAGCTTTCTTT
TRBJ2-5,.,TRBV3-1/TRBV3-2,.,CASSLRGLALQTQYF,TGTGCCAGCAGCCTAAGAGGGCTAGCTCTGCAGACCCAGTACTTC
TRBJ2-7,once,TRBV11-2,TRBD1,CASTSTGGPYEQYF,TGTGCCAGCACCTCGACAGGGGGCCCCTACGAGCAGTACTTC
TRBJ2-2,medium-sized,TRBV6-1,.,CASSDLANTGELFF,TGTGCCAGCAGTGATTTAGCGAACACCGGGGAGCTGTTTTTT
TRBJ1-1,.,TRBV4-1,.,CASSQSGFDRMNTEAFF,TGCGCCAGCAGCCAATCGGGATTCGACCGAATGAACACTGAAGCTTTCTTT
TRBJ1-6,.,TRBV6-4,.,CASSDVEGSPLHF,TGTGCCAGCAGTGACGTCGAGGGCTCACCCCTCCACTTT